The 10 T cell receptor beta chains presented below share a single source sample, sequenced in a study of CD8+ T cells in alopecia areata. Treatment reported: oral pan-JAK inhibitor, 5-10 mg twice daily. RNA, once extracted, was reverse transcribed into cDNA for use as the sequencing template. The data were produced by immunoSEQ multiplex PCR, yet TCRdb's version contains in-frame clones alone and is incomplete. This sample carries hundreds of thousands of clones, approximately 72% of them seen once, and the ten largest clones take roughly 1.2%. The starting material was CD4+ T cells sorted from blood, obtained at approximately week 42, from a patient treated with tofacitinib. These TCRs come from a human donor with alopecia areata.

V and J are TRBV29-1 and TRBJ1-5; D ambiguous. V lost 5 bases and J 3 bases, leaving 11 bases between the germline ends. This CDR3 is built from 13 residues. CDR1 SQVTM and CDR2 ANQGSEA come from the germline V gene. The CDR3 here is CSVQGQINQPQHF. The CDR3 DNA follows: TGCAGCGTTCAAGGGCAGATCAATCAGCCCCAGCATTTT. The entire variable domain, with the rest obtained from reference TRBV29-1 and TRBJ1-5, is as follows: SAVISQKPSRDICQRGTSLTIQCQVDSQVTMMFWYRQQPGQSLTLIATANQGSEATYESGFVIDKFPISRPNLTFSTLTVSNMSPEDSSIYLCSVQGQINQPQHFGDGTRLSIL.

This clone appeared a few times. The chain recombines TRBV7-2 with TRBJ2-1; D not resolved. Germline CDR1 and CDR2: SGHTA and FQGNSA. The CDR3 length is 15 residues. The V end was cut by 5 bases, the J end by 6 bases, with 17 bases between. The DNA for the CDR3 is TGTGCCAGCAGCCAACCCTCGGACCCGGGCAATGAGCAGTTCTTC. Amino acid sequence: CASSQPSDPGNEQFF. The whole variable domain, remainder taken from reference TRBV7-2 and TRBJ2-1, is GAGVSQSPSNKVTEKGKDVELRCDPISGHTALYWYRQSLGQGLEFLIYFQGNSAPDKSGLPSDRFSAERTGGSVSTLTIQRTQQEDSAVYLCASSQPSDPGNEQFFGPGTRLTVL.

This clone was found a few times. CDR3 in DNA: TGTGCCAGCAGCTTGTGGGGCAGATTCTTCTTC. The encoded protein is CASSLWGRFFF. The rearrangement joins TRBV5-8 to TRBJ2-1, with D perhaps matching TRBD1 (5 bases). This CDR3 contains 11 residues. V shed 1 base and J shed 16 bases, with 12 bases lying between them. Germline V gives CDR1 SGHTS, CDR2 YDEGEE.

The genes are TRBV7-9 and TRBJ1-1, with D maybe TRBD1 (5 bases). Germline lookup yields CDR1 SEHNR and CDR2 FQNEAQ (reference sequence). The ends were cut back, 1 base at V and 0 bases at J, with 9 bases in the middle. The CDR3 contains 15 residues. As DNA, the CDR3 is TGTGCCAGCAGCTTAGTATCGGGGGTGAACACTGAAGCTTTCTTT. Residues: CASSLVSGVNTEAFF.

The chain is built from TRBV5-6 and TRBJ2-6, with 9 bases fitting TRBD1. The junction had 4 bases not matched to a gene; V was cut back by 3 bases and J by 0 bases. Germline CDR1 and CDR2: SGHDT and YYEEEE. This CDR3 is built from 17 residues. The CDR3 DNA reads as TGTGCCAGCAGCTGGACAGGGGCCAACTCTGGGGCCAACGTCCTGACTTTC. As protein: CASSWTGANSGANVLTF.

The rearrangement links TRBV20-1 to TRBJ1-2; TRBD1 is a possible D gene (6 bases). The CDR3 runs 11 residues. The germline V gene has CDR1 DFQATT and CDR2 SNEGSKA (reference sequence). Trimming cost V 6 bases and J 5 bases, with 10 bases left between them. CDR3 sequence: CSAKDRYGYTF. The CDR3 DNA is TGCAGTGCCAAGGACAGATATGGCTACACCTTC.

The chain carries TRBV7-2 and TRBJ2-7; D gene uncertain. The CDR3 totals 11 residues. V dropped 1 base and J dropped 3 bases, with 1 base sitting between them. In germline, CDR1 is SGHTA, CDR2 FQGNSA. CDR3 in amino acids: CASSLDYEQYF. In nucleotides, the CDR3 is TGTGCCAGCAGCTTAGACTACGAGCAGTACTTC.

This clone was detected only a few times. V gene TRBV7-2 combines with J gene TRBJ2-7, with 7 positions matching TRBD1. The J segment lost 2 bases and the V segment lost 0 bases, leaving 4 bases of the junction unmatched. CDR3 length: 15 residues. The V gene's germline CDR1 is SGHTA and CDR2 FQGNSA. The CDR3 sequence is CASSLALGQTYEQYF. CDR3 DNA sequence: TGTGCCAGCAGCTTAGCGTTGGGACAGACCTACGAGCAGTACTTC.

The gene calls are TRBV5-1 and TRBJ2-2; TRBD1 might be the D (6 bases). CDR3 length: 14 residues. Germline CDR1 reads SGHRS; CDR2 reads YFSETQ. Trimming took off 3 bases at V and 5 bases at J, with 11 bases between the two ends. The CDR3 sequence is CASSWDIRTGELFF. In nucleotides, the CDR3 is TGCGCCAGCAGCTGGGACATCCGTACCGGGGAGCTGTTTTTT. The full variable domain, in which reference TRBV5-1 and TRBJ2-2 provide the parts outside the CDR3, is KAGVTQTPRYLIKTRGQQVTLSCSPISGHRSVSWYQQTPGQGLQFLFEYFSETQRNKGNFPGRFSGRQFSNSRSEMNVSTLELGDSALYLCASSWDIRTGELFFGEGSRLTVL.

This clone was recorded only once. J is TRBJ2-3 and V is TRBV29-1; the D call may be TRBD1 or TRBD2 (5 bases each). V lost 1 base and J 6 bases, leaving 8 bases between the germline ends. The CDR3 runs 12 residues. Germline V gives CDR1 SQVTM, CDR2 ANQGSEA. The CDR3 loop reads CSVEVGDDTQYF. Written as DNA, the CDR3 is TGCAGCGTTGAAGTGGGGGACGATACGCAGTATTTT.